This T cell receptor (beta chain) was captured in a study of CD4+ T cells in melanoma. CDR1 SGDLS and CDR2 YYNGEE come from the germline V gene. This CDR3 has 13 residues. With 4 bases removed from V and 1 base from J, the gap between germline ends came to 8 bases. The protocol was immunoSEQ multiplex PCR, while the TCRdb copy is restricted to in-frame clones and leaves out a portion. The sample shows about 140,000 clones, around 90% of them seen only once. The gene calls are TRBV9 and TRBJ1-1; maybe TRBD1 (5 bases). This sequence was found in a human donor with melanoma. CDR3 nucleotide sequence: TGTGCCAGCAGCCAGCAGGGGAACACTGAAGCTTTCTTT. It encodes CASSQQGNTEAFF.